This T cell receptor beta chain comes out of a study of T cell responses to AZD1222 COVID-19 vaccine. The study, taken as a whole, reports: Across the whole spike, CD4 TCRs peaked at regions 160-218 and 743-854. AZD1222 recipients seropositive at baseline numbered only six. Compared with day 0, the breadth and depth of the Spike-specific TCR repertoire rose significantly after two doses of AZD1222.

With respect to this clone: What it binds is not known.

TCRdb's table, derived via immunoSEQ multiplex PCR, lists solely in-frame clones and lacks some. Among about 140,000 clones, about 91% were seen once, and the ten largest hold under 3.5%. Germline loops: CDR1 SQVTM, CDR2 ANQGSEA. This CDR3 has 15 amino acids. V was trimmed by 3 bases and J by 7 bases, leaving 22 bases between them. This chain joins TRBV29-1 and TRBJ2-7; maybe TRBD2 (6 bases). This TCR came from an adult in good health. Sample: peripheral blood, taken on day 0 of AZD1222 vaccination. CDR3 amino acids: CSVESATSRIREQYF. The DNA of the CDR3 is TGCAGCGTTGAGTCGGCCACTAGCCGGATCCGGGAGCAGTACTTC.